This passage covers 18 T cell receptor beta chains from one sample sequenced in a study of low-dose radiotherapy and immunotherapy resistance in tumors. Alpha and beta chains were covered, as first-strand cDNA relied on TRAV- and TRBV-specific primers. TCRs underwent 20 PCR cycles of amplification with a constant-region primer and V-primer adapter. Via MiXCR, TCRdb re-called the reads, giving one row per CDR3 protein. The repertoire holds fewer than 95,000 distinct CDR3 sequences, 9.4% seen once, with around 1% in the top ten. Documented time point: before trial treatment. The source was PBMCs, collected before treatment. The source of these receptors is a male donor with prostate cancer.

Ten or more counts support this clonotype. The rearrangement uses TRBV20-1 and TRBJ2-3; 11 bases align to TRBD2. This CDR3 is 15 amino acids long. V dropped 5 bases and J dropped 4; count of bases not matched to a gene: 8. Germline values: CDR1 DFQATT, CDR2 SNEGSKA (reference sequence). The CDR3 reads CSAVRLLAGADTQYF. CDR3 bases: TGCAGTGCTGTCCGTCTACTAGCGGGGGCAGATACGCAGTATTTT.

In its sample, this clonotype was seen many times. The CDR3 DNA reads as TGTGCCAGCAGGGAGGGGGCGGGAGGGCCAGGAACCGGGGAGCTGTTTTTT. Protein: CASREGAGGPGTGELFF. This chain joins TRBV2 and TRBJ2-2; 9 bases map to TRBD2. The CDR3 extends over 17 amino acids. CDR1 and CDR2 (germline): SNHLY, FYNNEI. V gave up 6 bases and J gave up 5 bases; unmatched junction bases: 13.

This clonotype was recorded a few times. The chain recombines TRBV30 with TRBJ1-5; D remains unclear. CDR1 GTSNPN and CDR2 SVGIG come from the germline V gene (reference sequence). Trimming pared 5 bases from V and 3 bases from J, leaving 11 bases between. The CDR3 sequence is 13 residues long. For the CDR3, the DNA is TGTGCCTGGGCTCCGGGCCTCAATCAGCCCCAGCATTTT. The encoded protein is CAWAPGLNQPQHF.

This clonotype has at least ten counts. The chain is built from TRBV25-1 and TRBJ2-5, with D possibly being TRBD1 (5 bases). This CDR3 is 14 amino acids long. Germline V gene data show CDR1 as MGHDK and CDR2 as SYGVNS. The germline V and J ends were trimmed by 3 bases and 4 bases, with 12 bases remaining between them. The DNA of the CDR3 is TGTGCCAGCAGTGACGGCAGGGCAGGAGAGACCCAGTACTTC. Translating it yields CASSDGRAGETQYF.

Many counts were recorded for this clonotype. The gene calls are TRBV4-3 and TRBJ2-4; D is possibly TRBD1 or TRBD2 (6 bases each). CDR1 is LGHNA and CDR2 is YSLEER in the germline V gene. Trimming took 0 bases from V and 4 from J, leaving 16 bases between them. This CDR3 region has 17 residues. This CDR3 reads CASSQDVFAGQKNIQYF. CDR3 coding DNA: TGCGCCAGCAGCCAAGATGTTTTTGCGGGACAAAAAAACATTCAGTACTTC.

This clonotype showed up many times. The gene calls are TRBV5-1 and TRBJ2-3; 11 positions match TRBD2. This CDR3 is 15 amino acids long. Losses at the gene ends were 3 bases for V and 3 bases for J; bases not matched to a gene: 3. Germline V lookup: CDR1 SGHRS, CDR2 YFSETQ. Here the CDR3 reads CASSSGLAETDTQYF. The CDR3 bases are TGCGCCAGCAGCTCGGGACTAGCGGAAACAGATACGCAGTATTTT.

This clonotype was counted at least ten times. The genes are TRBV6-5 and TRBJ2-3; D call uncertain. V lost 6 bases to trimming and J lost 3 bases, with 10 bases between them. The CDR3 extends over 13 amino acids. Germline CDR1 MNHEY, CDR2 SVGAGI. The chain's CDR3 is CASRFRWTDTQYF. CDR3 coding DNA: TGTGCCAGCAGGTTTAGGTGGACAGATACGCAGTATTTT.

This clonotype was counted many times. The rearrangement joins TRBV18 to TRBJ2-2; 9 bases align to TRBD2. Unmatched junction bases numbered 2, after V lost 3 bases and J lost 3 bases. Germline CDR1 is KGHSH and CDR2 is LQKENI. The CDR3 sequence is 15 residues long. CDR3: CASSPRLADTGELFF. The DNA of the CDR3 is TGTGCCAGCTCACCGAGACTAGCGGACACCGGGGAGCTGTTTTTT.

There are many counts of this clonotype. The chain has TRBV15 and TRBJ1-1; D not resolved. CDR3 size: 13 residues. The V gene's germline CDR1 is LNHNV and CDR2 YYDKDF (reference sequence). V was cut by 3 bases and J by 4 bases, with 9 bases left in between. This CDR3 reads CATSSGGITEAFF. The CDR3, as DNA: TGTGCCACCAGCAGTGGCGGTATCACTGAAGCTTTCTTT.

This clonotype occurred many times. The chain uses TRBV24-1 and TRBJ2-1; a weak D match, TRBD2 (5 bases). This CDR3 has 15 amino acids. Germline lookup yields CDR1 KGHDR and CDR2 SFDVKD. V was shortened by 7 bases and J by 8 bases, with 20 bases between the two germline ends. CDR3 region: CATSGVASLVDEQFF. The DNA for the CDR3 is TGTGCCACCAGCGGGGTGGCTAGCTTAGTCGATGAGCAGTTCTTC.

This clonotype was found many times. The rearrangement links TRBV30 to TRBJ2-3; tentative D call: TRBD1 (7 bases). The CDR3 runs to 15 residues. The V end was cut by 4 bases, the J end by 3 bases, with 17 bases between. Germline V gene sequence: CDR1 GTSNPN, CDR2 SVGIG (reference sequence). The CDR3 DNA follows: TGTGCCTGGACCAAGACAGGGAGGTCGACAGATACGCAGTATTTT. Protein: CAWTKTGRSTDTQYF.

V gene TRBV5-1 combines with J gene TRBJ2-2; no firm D call. CDR1 and CDR2 from the germline V gene are SGHRS and YFSETQ. The CDR3 has 16 amino acids. V lost 4 bases, J lost 1 base, and 14 bases lay in between. The CDR3 region is CASSERLGVNTGELFF. The CDR3 DNA sequence: TGCGCCAGCAGCGAACGGTTGGGCGTGAACACCGGGGAGCTGTTTTTT. The complete variable domain, with remaining parts taken from reference TRBV5-1 and TRBJ2-2, reads KAGVTQTPRYLIKTRGQQVTLSCSPISGHRSVSWYQQTPGQGLQFLFEYFSETQRNKGNFPGRFSGRQFSNSRSEMNVSTLELGDSALYLCASSERLGVNTGELFFGEGSRLTVL.

This clonotype was recorded at least ten times. This CDR3 is CAIAGGPGTGELFF. For the CDR3, the DNA is TGTGCCATCGCGGGAGGGCCGGGAACCGGGGAGCTGTTTTTT. The chain carries TRBV10-3 and TRBJ2-2; 9 bases are shared with TRBD2. CDR1 and CDR2 from the germline V gene are ENHRY and SYGVKD. The CDR3 covers 14 residues. J was trimmed by 5 bases and V by 8 bases; bases with no gene match: 6.

In this sample, this clonotype turned up many times. This rearrangement joins TRBV18 to TRBJ2-1, with TRBD1 as a possible D gene (6 bases). Trimming took off 0 bases at V and 6 bases at J, with 6 bases between the two ends. The CDR3 length is 13 residues. Germline values: CDR1 KGHSH, CDR2 LQKENI. CDR3: CASSPPGGNEQFF. The CDR3 DNA reads as TGTGCCAGCTCACCACCAGGGGGCAATGAGCAGTTCTTC. The full variable domain, in which reference TRBV18 and TRBJ2-1 provide the parts outside the CDR3, is NAGVMQNPRHLVRRRGQEARLRCSPMKGHSHVYWYRQLPEEGLKFMVYLQKENIIDESGMPKERFSAEFPKEGPSILRIQQVVRGDSAAYFCASSPPGGNEQFFGPGTRLTVL.

This clonotype occurred many times. The gene calls are TRBV25-1 and TRBJ2-3, with D unclear. V was shortened by 2 bases and J by 0 bases, with 6 bases between the two germline ends. Germline V CDR1 and CDR2: MGHDK, SYGVNS. The CDR3 length is 14 residues. This CDR3 is CASSEQESTDTQYF. In DNA, the CDR3 is TGTGCCAGCAGTGAACAGGAGAGCACAGATACGCAGTATTTT. The complete variable domain, with remaining parts taken from reference TRBV25-1 and TRBJ2-3, reads EADIYQTPRYLVIGTGKKITLECSQTMGHDKMYWYQQDPGMELHLIHYSYGVNSTEKGDLSSESTVSRIRTEHFPLTLESARPSHTSQYLCASSEQESTDTQYFGPGTRLTVL.

This clonotype was detected many times. V and J are TRBV28 and TRBJ1-3; no definite D call. Trimming removed 2 bases from V and 0 bases from J, with 14 bases in between. CDR3 size: 17 residues. Germline loops: CDR1 MDHEN, CDR2 SYDVKM. CDR3 coding DNA: TGTGCCAGCAGTTTACATGGGGTGACGAGCTCTGGAAACACCATATATTTT. This encodes CASSLHGVTSSGNTIYF.

This clonotype was observed at least ten times. This chain uses TRBV12-3 or TRBV12-4 with TRBJ2-1, with 10 positions matching TRBD1. V shed 7 bases and J 2 bases; nucleotides not matched to a gene: 11. This CDR3 spans 17 amino acids. CDR3 residues: CASTPGQGLIAYNEQFF. In nucleotides, the CDR3 is TGTGCCAGCACCCCGGGACAGGGGCTAATCGCCTACAATGAGCAGTTCTTC.

This clonotype was seen a handful of times. The chain is built from TRBV20-1 and TRBJ1-1, with unresolved D. The CDR3 sequence is 13 residues long. Germline V gene data show CDR1 as DFQATT and CDR2 as SNEGSKA (reference sequence). The CDR3 sequence: CIGVREMNTEAFF. CDR3 nucleotide sequence: TGCATTGGCGTCCGGGAGATGAACACTGAAGCTTTCTTT.